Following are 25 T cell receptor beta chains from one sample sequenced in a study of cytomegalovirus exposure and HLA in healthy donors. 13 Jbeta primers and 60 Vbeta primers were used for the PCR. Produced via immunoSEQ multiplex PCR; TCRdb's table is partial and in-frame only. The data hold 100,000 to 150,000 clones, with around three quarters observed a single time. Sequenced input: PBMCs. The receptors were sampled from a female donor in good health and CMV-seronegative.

The CDR3 bases are TGTGCCATCAGTGACACCGGGGGGGAGCTGTTTTTT. Its protein is CAISDTGGELFF. This chain uses TRBV10-3 with TRBJ2-2; D remains unclear. V was clipped by 3 bases and J by 8 bases, with 7 bases between them. Germline CDR1 ENHRY, CDR2 SYGVKD. The CDR3 is 12 residues long.

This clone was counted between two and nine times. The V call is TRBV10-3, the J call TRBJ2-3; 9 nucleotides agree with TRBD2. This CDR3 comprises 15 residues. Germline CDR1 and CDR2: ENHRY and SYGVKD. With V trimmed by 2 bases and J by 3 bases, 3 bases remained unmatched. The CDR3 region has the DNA TGTGCCATCAGTGAGGGGCTAGCGGGGACAGATACGCAGTATTTT. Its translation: CAISEGLAGTDTQYF.

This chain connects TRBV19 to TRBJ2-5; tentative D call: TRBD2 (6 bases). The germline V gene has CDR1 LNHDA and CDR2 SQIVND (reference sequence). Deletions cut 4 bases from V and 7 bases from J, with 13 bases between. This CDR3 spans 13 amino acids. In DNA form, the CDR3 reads TGTGCCAGTAGTAGCGGGGCCGTTTGGACCCAGTACTTC. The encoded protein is CASSSGAVWTQYF.

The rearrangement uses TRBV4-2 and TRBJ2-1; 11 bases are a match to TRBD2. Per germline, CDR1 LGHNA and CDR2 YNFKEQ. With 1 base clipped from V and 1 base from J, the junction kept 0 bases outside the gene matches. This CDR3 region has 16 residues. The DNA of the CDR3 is TGTGCCAGCAGCCAAGGACTAGCGGGGTCCTACAATGAGCAGTTCTTC. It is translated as CASSQGLAGSYNEQFF.

The CDR3, as DNA: TGCGCCAGCAGCTTGGATGGTTCGCCAGGGGGCGCATACACTGAAGCTTTCTTT. This codes for CASSLDGSPGGAYTEAFF. The J gene is TRBJ1-1, the V gene TRBV5-1, with 8 bases that match TRBD1. The V and J ends lost 0 bases and 3 bases, in that order; junction bases with no gene match: 13. The CDR3 has 18 amino acids. Germline CDR1 is SGHRS and CDR2 is YFSETQ.

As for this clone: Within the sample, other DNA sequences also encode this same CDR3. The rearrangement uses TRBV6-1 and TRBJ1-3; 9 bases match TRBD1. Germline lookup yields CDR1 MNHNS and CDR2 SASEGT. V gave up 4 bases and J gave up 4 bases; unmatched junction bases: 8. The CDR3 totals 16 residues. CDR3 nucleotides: TGTGCCAGCAGTGCTGCAAGGACAGGGGACGGAAACACCATATATTTT. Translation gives CASSAARTGDGNTIYF.

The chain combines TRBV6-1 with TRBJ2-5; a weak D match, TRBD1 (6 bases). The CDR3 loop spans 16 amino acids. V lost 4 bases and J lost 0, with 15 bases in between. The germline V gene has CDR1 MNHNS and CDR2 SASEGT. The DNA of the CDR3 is TGTGCCAGCAGTGGGATTTGGGGGCTCGACCAAGAGACCCAGTACTTC. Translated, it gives CASSGIWGLDQETQYF.

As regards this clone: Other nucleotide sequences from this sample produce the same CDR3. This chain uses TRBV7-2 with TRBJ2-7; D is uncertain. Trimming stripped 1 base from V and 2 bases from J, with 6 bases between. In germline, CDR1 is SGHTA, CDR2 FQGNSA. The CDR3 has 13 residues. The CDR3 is CASSLGLAYEQYF. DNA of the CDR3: TGTGCCAGCAGCTTAGGGTTAGCCTACGAGCAGTACTTC.

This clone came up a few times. In nucleotides, the CDR3 is TGTGCCAGCAGCTTGGGACAGGTTCGCTCCTACGAGCAGTACTTC. Residues: CASSLGQVRSYEQYF. The rearrangement uses TRBV5-5 and TRBJ2-7; tentatively, D is TRBD1 (6 bases). Germline V gene data show CDR1 as SGHKS and CDR2 as YYEKEE (reference sequence). CDR3 length: 15 amino acids. Trimming pared 0 bases from V and 0 bases from J, leaving 10 bases between.

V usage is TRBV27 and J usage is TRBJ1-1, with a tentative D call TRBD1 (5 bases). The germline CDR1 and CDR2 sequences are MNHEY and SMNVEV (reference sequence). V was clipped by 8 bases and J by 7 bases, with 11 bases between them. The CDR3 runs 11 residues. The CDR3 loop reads CASRNRFEAFF. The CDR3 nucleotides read TGTGCCAGCCGTAACAGGTTTGAAGCTTTCTTT.

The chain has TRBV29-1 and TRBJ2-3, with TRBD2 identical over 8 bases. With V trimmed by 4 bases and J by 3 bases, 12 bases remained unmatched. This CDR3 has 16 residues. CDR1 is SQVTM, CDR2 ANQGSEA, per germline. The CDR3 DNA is TGCAGCGTTGTGCTAGCGGGTTCGTTCGGGACAGATACGCAGTATTTT. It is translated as CSVVLAGSFGTDTQYF.

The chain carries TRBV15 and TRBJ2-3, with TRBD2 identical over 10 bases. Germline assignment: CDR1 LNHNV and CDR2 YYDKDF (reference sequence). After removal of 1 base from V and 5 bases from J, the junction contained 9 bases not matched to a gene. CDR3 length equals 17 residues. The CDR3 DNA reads TGTGCCACCAGCAGAGTTGCCCTAGCGGGAGTTATAGATACGCAGTATTTT. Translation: CATSRVALAGVIDTQYF.

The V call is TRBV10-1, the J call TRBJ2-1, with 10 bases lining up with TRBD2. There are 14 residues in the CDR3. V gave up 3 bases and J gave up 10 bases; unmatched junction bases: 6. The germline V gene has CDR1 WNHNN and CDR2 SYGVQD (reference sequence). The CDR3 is CASSEQREGWEQFF. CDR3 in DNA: TGCGCCAGCAGTGAACAGCGGGAGGGTTGGGAGCAGTTCTTC.

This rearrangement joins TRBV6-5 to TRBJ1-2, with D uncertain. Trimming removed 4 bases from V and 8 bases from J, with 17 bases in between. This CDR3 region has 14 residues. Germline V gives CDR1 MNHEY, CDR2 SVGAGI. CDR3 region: CASSWRAGGGGYTF. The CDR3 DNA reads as TGTGCCAGCAGTTGGAGGGCCGGAGGTGGCGGCTACACCTTC.

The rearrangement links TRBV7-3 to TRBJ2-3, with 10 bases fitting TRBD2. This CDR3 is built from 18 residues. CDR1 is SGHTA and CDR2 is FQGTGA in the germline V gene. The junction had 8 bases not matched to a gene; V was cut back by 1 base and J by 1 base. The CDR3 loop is CASSLNLGLAGGTDTQYF. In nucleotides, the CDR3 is TGTGCCAGCAGCTTAAATTTGGGGCTAGCGGGAGGCACAGATACGCAGTATTTT.

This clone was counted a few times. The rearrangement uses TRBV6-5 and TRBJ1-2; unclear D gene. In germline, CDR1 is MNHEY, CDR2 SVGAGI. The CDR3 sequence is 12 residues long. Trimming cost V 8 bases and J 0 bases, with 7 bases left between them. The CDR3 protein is CASGRSNYGYTF. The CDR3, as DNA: TGTGCCAGCGGGAGGTCTAACTATGGCTACACCTTC.

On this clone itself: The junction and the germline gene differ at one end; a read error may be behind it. For the CDR3, the DNA is TGTTCCAGCAGCTTAAAGGGACAGGGGGCCTACGAGCAGTACTTC. This translates into CSSSLKGQGAYEQYF. The chain has TRBV7-9 and TRBJ2-7; 11 positions match TRBD1. The CDR3 is 15 residues long. Germline assignment: CDR1 SEHNR and CDR2 FQNEAQ (reference sequence).

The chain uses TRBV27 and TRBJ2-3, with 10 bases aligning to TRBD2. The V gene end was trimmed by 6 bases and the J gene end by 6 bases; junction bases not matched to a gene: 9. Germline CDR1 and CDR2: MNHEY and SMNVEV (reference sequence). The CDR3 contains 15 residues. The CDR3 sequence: CASRDETSGWDTQYF. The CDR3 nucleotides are TGTGCCAGCAGGGATGAGACTAGCGGGTGGGATACGCAGTATTTT.

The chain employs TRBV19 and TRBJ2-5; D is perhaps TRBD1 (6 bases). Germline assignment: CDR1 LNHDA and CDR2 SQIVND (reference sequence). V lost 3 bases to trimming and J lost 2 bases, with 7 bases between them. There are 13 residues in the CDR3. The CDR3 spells CASSIQGQETQYF. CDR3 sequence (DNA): TGTGCCAGTAGTATCCAGGGGCAAGAGACCCAGTACTTC.

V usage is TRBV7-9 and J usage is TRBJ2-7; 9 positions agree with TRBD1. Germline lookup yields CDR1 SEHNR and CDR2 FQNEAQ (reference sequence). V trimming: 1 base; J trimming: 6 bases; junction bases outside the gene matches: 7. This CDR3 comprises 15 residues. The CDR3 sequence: CASSLGGTGIFEQYF. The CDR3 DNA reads TGTGCCAGCAGCTTAGGGGGGACAGGGATTTTCGAGCAGTACTTC.

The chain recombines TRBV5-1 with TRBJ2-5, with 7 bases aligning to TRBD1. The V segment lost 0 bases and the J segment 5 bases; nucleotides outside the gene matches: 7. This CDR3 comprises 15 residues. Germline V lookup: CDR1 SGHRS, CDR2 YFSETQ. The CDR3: CASSLAEGARETQYF. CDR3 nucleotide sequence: TGCGCCAGCAGCTTGGCTGAGGGGGCTAGGGAGACCCAGTACTTC.

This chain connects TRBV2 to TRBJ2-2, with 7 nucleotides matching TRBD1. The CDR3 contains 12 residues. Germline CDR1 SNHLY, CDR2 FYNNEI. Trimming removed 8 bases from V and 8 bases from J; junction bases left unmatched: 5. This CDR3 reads CASQQGSGELFF. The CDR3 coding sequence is TGTGCCAGCCAACAGGGGAGTGGGGAGCTGTTTTTT.

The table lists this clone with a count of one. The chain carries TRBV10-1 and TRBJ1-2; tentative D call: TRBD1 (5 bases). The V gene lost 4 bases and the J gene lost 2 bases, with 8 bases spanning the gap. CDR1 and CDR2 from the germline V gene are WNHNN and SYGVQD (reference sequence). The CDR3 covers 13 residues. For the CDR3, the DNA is TGCGCCAGCAGTGCGGACAAGAACTATGGCTACACCTTC. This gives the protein CASSADKNYGYTF.

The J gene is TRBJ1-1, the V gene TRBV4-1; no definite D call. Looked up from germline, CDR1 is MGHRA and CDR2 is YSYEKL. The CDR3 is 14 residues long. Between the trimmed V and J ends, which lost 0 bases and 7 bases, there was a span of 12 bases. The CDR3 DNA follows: TGCGCCAGCAGCCAAGACCCCGGGTCAGTTGAAGCTTTCTTT. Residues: CASSQDPGSVEAFF.

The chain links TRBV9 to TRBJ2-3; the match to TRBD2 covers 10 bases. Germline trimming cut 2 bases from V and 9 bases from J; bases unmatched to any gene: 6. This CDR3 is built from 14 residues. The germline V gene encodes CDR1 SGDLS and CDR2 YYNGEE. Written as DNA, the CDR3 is TGTGCCAGCAGCGTGACTAGCGGGCGAGGAACGCAGTATTTT. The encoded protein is CASSVTSGRGTQYF.